Included here is one T cell receptor beta chain sequence, with context. Its antigen is currently unknown. The CDR3 is made up of 15 amino acids. J lost 3 bases, V lost 0 bases, and 5 bases had no gene match. From germline, CDR1 is LGHNA and CDR2 YSLEER. The data originate from a study of long-term antiretroviral therapy in people with HIV. Overall study results and limits: Compared with controls, HIV repertoires showed narrower CDR3 length ranges. Clones with expansion before ART led the repertoire at all time points.

The assay, immunoSEQ v3.0, was run at survey level. Here immunoSEQ multiplex PCR was the method, and the copy in TCRdb shows in-frame clones only, minus some. This table has some 33,000 clones, 97% appearing once. The J gene is TRBJ2-7, the V gene TRBV4-3; 7 bases are a match to TRBD2. Sample: unsorted PBMCs, taken 7.6 years after starting antiretroviral therapy. The TCR originated in a man aged 25-40 years with HIV. The CDR3 loop reads CASSQDFASGYEQYF. DNA of the CDR3: TGCGCCAGCAGCCAAGACTTTGCTAGCGGCTACGAGCAGTACTTC.